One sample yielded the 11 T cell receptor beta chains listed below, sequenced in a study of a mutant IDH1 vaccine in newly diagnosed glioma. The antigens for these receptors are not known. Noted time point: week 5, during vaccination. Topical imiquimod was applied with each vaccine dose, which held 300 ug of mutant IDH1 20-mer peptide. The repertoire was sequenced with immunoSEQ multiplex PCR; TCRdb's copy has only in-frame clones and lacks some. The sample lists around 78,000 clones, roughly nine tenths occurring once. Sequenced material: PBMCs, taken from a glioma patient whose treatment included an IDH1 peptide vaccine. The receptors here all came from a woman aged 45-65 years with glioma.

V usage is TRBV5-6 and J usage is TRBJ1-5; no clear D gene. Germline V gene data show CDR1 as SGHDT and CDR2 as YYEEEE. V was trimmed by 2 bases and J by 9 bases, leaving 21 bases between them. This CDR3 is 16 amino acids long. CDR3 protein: CASSLRGLSDMVPQHF. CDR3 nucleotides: TGTGCCAGCAGCTTACGGGGTTTGTCCGATATGGTGCCCCAGCATTTT. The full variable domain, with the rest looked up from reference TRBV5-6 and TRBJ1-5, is DAGVTQSPTHLIKTRGQQVTLRCSPKSGHDTVSWYQQALGQGPQFIFQYYEEEERQRGNFPDRFSGHQFPNYSSELNVNALLLGDSALYLCASSLRGLSDMVPQHFGDGTRLSIL.

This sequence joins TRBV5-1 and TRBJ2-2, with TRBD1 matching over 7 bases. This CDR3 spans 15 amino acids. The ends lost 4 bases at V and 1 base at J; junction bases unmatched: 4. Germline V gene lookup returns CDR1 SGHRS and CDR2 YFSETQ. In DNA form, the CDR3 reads TGCGCCAGCAGCGAGGGACAGTGGAACACCGGGGAGCTGTTTTTT. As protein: CASSEGQWNTGELFF.

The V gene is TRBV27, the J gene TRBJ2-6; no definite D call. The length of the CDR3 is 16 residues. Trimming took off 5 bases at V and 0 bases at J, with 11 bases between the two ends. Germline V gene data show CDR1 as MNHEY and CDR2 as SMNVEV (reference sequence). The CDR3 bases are TGTGCCAGCAGTGGCATCCACACCTCTGGGGCCAACGTCCTGACTTTC. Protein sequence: CASSGIHTSGANVLTF.

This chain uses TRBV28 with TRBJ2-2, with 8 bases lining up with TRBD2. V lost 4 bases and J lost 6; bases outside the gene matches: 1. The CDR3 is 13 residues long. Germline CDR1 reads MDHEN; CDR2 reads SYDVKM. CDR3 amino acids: CASSSGGPGELFF. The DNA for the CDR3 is TGTGCCAGCAGTTCGGGAGGGCCCGGGGAGCTGTTTTTT.

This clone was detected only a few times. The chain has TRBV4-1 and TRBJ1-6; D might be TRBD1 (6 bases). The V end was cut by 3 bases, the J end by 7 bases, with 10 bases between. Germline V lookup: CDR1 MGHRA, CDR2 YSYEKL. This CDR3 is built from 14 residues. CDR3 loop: CASSQGAKNSPLHF. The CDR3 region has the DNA TGCGCCAGCAGCCAGGGGGCAAAGAATTCACCCCTCCACTTT.

The CDR3 spells CASSSPGQGGEQYF. DNA for the CDR3: TGTGCCAGCAGCTCGCCGGGACAGGGGGGCGAGCAGTACTTC. The chain employs TRBV7-9 and TRBJ2-7; 11 positions agree with TRBD1. The germline CDR1 and CDR2 sequences are SEHNR and FQNEAQ (reference sequence). The CDR3 is 14 residues long. With V trimmed by 4 bases and J by 6 bases, 5 bases remained unmatched.

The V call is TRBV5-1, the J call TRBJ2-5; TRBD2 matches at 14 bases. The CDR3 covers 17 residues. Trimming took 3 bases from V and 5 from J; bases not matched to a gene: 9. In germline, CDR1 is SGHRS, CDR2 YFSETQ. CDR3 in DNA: TGCGCCAGCAGCTGGTTGGGACTAGCGGGAGTAAGGGAGACCCAGTACTTC. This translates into CASSWLGLAGVRETQYF.

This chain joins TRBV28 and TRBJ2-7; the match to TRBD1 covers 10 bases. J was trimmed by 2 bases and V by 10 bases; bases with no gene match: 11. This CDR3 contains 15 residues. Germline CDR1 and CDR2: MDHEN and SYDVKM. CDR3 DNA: TGTGCCACTTTCTCCTGGGACAGGGGACCCTACGAGCAGTACTTC. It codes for CATFSWDRGPYEQYF.

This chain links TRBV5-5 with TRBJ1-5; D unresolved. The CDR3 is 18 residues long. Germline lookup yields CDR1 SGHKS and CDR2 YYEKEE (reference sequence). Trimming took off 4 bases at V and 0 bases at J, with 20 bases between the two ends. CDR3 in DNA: TGTGCCAGCAGCCCCCGAGGGAGCCCTTATTATAGCAATCAGCCCCAGCATTTT. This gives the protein CASSPRGSPYYSNQPQHF.

CDR3: CASSEYSVLRRGYGYTF. The CDR3 bases are TGTGCCAGCAGTGAATACTCAGTTCTCAGAAGGGGGTATGGCTACACCTTC. This chain links TRBV2 with TRBJ1-2; a weak D match, TRBD1 (6 bases). CDR3 size: 17 residues. V shed 2 bases and J shed 5 bases, with 21 bases lying between them. CDR1 and CDR2 (germline): SNHLY, FYNNEI.

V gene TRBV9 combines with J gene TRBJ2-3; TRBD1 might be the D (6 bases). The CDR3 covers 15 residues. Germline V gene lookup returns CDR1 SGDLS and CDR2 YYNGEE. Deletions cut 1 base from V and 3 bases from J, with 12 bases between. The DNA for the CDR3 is TGTGCCAGCAGCGTATCAGGGGTAAGGACAGATACGCAGTATTTT. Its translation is CASSVSGVRTDTQYF. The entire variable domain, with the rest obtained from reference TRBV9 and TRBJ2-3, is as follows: DSGVTQTPKHLITATGQRVTLRCSPRSGDLSVYWYQQSLDQGLQFLIQYYNGEERAKGNILERFSAQQFPDLHSELNLSSLELGDSALYFCASSVSGVRTDTQYFGPGTRLTVL.